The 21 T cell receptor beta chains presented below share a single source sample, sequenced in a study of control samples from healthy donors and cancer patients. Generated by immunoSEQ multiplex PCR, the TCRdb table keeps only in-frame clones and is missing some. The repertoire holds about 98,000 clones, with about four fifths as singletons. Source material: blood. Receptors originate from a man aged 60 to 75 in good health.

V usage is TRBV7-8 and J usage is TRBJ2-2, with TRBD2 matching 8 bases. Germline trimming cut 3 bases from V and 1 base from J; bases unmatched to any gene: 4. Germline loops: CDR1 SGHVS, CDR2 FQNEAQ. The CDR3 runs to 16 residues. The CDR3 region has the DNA TGTGCCAGCAGCTTCTTCGGGGGGGTGAACACCGGGGAGCTGTTTTTT. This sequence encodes CASSFFGGVNTGELFF. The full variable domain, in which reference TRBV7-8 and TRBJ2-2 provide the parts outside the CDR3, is GAGVSQSPRYKVAKRGQDVALRCDPISGHVSLFWYQQALGQGPEFLTYFQNEAQLDKSGLPSDRFFAERPEGSVSTLKIQRTQQEDSAVYLCASSFFGGVNTGELFFGEGSRLTVL.

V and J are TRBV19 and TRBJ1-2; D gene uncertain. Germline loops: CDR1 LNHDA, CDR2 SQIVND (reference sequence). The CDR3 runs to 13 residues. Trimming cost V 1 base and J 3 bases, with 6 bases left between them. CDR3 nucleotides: TGTGCCAGTAGTATAGGACTGGACTATGGCTACACCTTC. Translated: CASSIGLDYGYTF. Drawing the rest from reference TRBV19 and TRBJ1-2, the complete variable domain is DGGITQSPKYLFRKEGQNVTLSCEQNLNHDAMYWYRQDPGQGLRLIYYSQIVNDFQKGDIAEGYSVSREKKESFPLTVTSAQKNPTAFYLCASSIGLDYGYTFGSGTRLTVV.

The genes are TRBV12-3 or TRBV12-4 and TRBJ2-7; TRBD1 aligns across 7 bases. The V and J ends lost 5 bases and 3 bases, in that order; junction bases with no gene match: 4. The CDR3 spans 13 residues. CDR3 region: CASSLQGIYEQYF. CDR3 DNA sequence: TGTGCCAGCAGTCTACAGGGGATCTACGAGCAGTACTTC.

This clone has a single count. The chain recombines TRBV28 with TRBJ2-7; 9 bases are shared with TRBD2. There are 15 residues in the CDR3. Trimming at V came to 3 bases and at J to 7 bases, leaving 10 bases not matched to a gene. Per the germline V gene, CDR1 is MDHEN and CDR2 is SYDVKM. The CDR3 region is CASSFRLAGRSEQYF. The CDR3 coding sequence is TGTGCCAGCAGTTTTAGGCTAGCGGGAAGGAGTGAGCAGTACTTC.

The CDR3 nucleotides read TGTGCCAGCTCACCATTGGCCTCGAGCTCCTACGAGCAGTACTTC. Protein sequence: CASSPLASSSYEQYF. The chain is built from TRBV18 and TRBJ2-7; D is unclear. The V end lost 2 bases, the J end lost 0 bases, and 11 bases lay between the germline ends. CDR3 size: 15 residues. Germline assignment: CDR1 KGHSH and CDR2 LQKENI. The whole variable domain, filled in from reference TRBV18 and TRBJ2-7, reads NAGVMQNPRHLVRRRGQEARLRCSPMKGHSHVYWYRQLPEEGLKFMVYLQKENIIDESGMPKERFSAEFPKEGPSILRIQQVVRGDSAAYFCASSPLASSSYEQYFGPGTRLTVT.

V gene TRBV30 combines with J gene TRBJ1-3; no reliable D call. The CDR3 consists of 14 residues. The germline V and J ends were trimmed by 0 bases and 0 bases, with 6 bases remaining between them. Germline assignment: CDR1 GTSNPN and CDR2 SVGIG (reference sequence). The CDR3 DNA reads TGTGCCTGGAGTGTCTCATCCTCTGGAAACACCATATATTTT. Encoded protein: CAWSVSSSGNTIYF.

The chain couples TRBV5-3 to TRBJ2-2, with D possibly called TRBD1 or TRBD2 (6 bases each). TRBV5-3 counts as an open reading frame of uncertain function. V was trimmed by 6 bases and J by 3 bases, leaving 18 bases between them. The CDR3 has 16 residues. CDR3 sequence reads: CARTPRGDMDTGELFF. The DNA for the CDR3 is TGTGCCAGAACCCCTAGGGGGGACATGGACACCGGGGAGCTGTTTTTT.

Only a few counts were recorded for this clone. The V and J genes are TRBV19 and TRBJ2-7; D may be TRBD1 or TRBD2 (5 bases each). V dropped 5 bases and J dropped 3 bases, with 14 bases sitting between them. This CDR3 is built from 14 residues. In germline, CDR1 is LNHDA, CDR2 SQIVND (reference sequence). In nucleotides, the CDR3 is TGTGCCAGTAGTGCCGGGACGGCGATCTACGAGCAGTACTTC. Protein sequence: CASSAGTAIYEQYF. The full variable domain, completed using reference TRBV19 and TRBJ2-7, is DGGITQSPKYLFRKEGQNVTLSCEQNLNHDAMYWYRQDPGQGLRLIYYSQIVNDFQKGDIAEGYSVSREKKESFPLTVTSAQKNPTAFYLCASSAGTAIYEQYFGPGTRLTVT.

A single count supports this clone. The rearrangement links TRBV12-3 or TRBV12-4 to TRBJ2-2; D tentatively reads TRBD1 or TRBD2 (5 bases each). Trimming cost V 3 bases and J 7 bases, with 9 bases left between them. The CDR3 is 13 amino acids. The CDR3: CASSLSRGGELFF. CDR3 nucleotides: TGTGCCAGCAGTTTGTCGAGGGGCGGGGAGCTGTTTTTT.

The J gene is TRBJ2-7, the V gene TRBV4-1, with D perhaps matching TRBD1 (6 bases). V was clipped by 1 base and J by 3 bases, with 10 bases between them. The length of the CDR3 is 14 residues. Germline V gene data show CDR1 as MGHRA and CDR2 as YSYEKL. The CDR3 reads CASSQGTGYYEQYF. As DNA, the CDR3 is TGCGCCAGCAGCCAAGGAACAGGGTACTACGAGCAGTACTTC.

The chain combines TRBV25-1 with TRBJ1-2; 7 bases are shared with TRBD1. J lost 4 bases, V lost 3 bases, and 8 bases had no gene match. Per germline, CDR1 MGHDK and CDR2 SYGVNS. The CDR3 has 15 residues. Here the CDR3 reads CASSELQGRGYGYTF. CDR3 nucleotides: TGTGCCAGCAGTGAGCTACAGGGGCGAGGCTATGGCTACACCTTC.

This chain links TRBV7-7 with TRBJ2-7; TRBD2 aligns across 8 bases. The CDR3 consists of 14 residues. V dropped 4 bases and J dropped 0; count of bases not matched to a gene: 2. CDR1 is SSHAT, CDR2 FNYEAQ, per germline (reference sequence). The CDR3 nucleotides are TGTGCCAGCAGCTCGGGGGGGCACTCCTACGAGCAGTACTTC. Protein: CASSSGGHSYEQYF.

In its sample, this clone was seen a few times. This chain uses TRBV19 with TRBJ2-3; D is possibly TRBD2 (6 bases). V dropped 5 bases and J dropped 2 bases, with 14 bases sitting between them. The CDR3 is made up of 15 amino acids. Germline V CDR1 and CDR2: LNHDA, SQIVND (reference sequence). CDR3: CASSFGAGVTDTQYF. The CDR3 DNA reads TGTGCCAGTAGTTTTGGAGCGGGCGTCACAGATACGCAGTATTTT.

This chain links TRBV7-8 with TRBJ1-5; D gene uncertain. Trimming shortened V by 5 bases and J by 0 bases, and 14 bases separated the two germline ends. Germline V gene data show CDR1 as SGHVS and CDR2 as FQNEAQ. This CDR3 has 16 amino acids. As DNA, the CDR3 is TGTGCCAGCAGCAATCAACCCAGTTTTAGCAATCAGCCCCAGCATTTT. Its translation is CASSNQPSFSNQPQHF.

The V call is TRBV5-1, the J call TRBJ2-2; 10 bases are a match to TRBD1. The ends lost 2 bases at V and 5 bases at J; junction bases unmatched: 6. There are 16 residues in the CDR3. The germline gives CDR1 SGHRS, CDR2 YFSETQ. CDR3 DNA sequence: TGCGCCAGCAGCTTCGGACAGGGGGGATATACCGGGGAGCTGTTTTTT. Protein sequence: CASSFGQGGYTGELFF.

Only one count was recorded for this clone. The CDR3 DNA sequence: TGTGCCACCCGAAGGGACCCGGGACAGGGGACCTACGAGCAGTACTTC. This gives the protein CATRRDPGQGTYEQYF. This sequence joins TRBV2 and TRBJ2-7; 10 bases fit TRBD1. V shed 10 bases and J 2 bases; nucleotides not matched to a gene: 14. In germline, CDR1 is SNHLY, CDR2 FYNNEI. The CDR3 extends over 16 amino acids.

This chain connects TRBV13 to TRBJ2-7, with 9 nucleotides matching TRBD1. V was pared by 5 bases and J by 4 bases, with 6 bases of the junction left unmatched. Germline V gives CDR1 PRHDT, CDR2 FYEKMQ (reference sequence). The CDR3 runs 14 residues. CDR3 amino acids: CASSPGTGRYEQYF. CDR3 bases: TGTGCCAGCAGCCCCGGGACAGGGCGTTACGAGCAGTACTTC. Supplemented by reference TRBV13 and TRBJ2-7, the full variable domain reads AAGVIQSPRHLIKEKRETATLKCYPIPRHDTVYWYQQGPGQDPQFLISFYEKMQSDKGSIPDRFSAQQFSDYHSELNMSSLELGDSALYFCASSPGTGRYEQYFGPGTRLTVT.

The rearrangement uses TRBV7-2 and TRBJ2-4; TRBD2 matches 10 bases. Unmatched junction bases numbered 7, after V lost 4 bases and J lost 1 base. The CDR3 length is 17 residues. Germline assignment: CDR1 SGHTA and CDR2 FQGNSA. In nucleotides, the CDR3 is TGTGCCAGCAGCTCCCGTTTAGCGGGAGGTGCCAAAAACATTCAGTACTTC. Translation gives CASSSRLAGGAKNIQYF.

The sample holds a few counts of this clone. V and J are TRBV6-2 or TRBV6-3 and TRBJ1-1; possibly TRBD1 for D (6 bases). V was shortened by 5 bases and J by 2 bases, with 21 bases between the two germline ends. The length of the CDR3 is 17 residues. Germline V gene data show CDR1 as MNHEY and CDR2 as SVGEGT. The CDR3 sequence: CASSGLSPGDFNTEAFF. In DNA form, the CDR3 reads TGTGCCAGCAGTGGCTTGAGCCCAGGGGATTTCAACACTGAAGCTTTCTTT.

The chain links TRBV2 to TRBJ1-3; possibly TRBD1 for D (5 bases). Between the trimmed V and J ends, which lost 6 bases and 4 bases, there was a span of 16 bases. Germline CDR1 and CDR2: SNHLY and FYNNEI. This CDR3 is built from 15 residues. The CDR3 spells CASRGPGPEGNTIYF. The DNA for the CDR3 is TGTGCCAGCAGAGGGCCGGGACCCGAAGGAAACACCATATATTTT.

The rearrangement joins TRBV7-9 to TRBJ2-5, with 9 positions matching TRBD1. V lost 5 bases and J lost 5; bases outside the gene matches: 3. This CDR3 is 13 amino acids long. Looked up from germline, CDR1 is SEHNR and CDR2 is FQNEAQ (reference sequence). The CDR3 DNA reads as TGTGCCAGCAGCAGGGACAGGGTCGAGACCCAGTACTTC. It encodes CASSRDRVETQYF.